This T cell receptor (beta chain) is from a study of T cell responses to AZD1222 COVID-19 vaccine (dated by TCRdb to the early 2020s). In terms of the full investigation: A total of around 240 trial participants underwent TCR sequencing, of whom 207 had received two doses of AZD1222 and about 25 had received two doses of the MenACWY control vaccine. Trial participants were enrolled into age subgroups of 18-55, 56-69 and 70-plus years, which contained approximately 150, 28 and 58 TCR-sequenced participants, respectively. Paper-wide results and their limitations: Nearly half of unique spike-specific TCRs reportedly recognized epitopes outside regions mutated in the B.1.351 and B.1.1.7 variants. Most participants were white British and females outnumbered males, and the authors suggested that clonal diversity may have been underestimated. Vaccine-associated CD4 TCRs spanned the whole spike protein, with dominant responses in regions 160-218 and 743-854. The 56-69-year group was small, and its depth increase did not reach significance, likely because of low power. No day 14 peak-response samples were available, so repertoires were characterized only after the peak T cell response. Conclusions about previously exposed vaccinees are limited, since just a handful of AZD1222 recipients were seropositive for SARS-CoV-2 at baseline. After two AZD1222 doses, both the breadth and the depth of spike-specific TCRs were significantly higher than at day 0 and than in MenACWY recipients.

Comment on this clone: Its recognized antigen is unknown. Base quality data are lacking; no much larger clone is found one base away.

Trimming removed 5 bases from V and 1 base from J, leaving 18 bases between the germline ends. The CDR3 measures 17 amino acids from cysteine to phenylalanine. The DNA shown is the 51-base CDR3, in frame from base 1. CDR1 LNHDA and CDR2 SQIVND were looked up in the germline V gene (reference sequence). The CDR3 regions of human TCRbeta chains were subjected to immunosequencing. Per the original workflow: Repertoire TCRs were matched against a reference library of SARS-CoV-2-specific TCRs generated with the MIRA antigen-specificity platform. Breadth was defined as the fraction of unique TCRs that were SARS-CoV-2-associated, and depth was defined as the fraction of total T cells that were SARS-CoV-2-associated. Using the MIRA data, each spike-specific TCR was assigned both to the spike region to which the TCR was reactive and to a CD4 or CD8 class. Log10-transformed breadth and depth values were compared by one-way ANOVA with Sidak's multiple comparisons tests. TCRdb provides this immuneACCESS table in a form limited to in-frame rearrangements. Some clones are lacking; in checked studies, under half of them reflect an unresolved V gene, and why the rest are absent is not known. For V, J and clone size, that table is used; D and trimming come from the DNA. Present in this sample are some 180,000 clones, roughly 90% of which were seen just once. Jointly, the top ten make up 1.5% to 2% of the sample.

The time point label of this sample denotes: about 28 days (+/-7) after the second vaccine dose. AZD1222 recipients given second doses at about 4 weeks or at about 12 weeks were pooled, since spike-specific TCR depth and breadth were not found to differ between the two schedules. Vaccinee samples came from UK trials COV001 and COV002, including a single-blind randomized controlled phase 2/3 trial of AZD1222 (ChAdOx1 nCoV-19) in healthy adults. For TCRbeta chain sequencing, PBMC samples from trial participants were taken at day 0 and at day 28 after the second dose. Sequencing used peripheral blood, obtained 28 days after the second AZD1222 dose. This sequence was found in an adult who received the AZD1222 COVID-19 vaccine. Recombination linked TRBV19 to TRBJ1-3; TRBD1 is perhaps the D gene, given 5 matching bases. In nucleotides, the sequence is TGTGCCAGTAGTCTCCGTGGGGCCGCGAGATCTGGAAACACCATATATTTT. It encodes CASSLRGAARSGNTIYF. Reference TRBV19 and TRBJ1-3 proteins supply the regions before and after the CDR3; the full variable domain is: DGGITQSPKYLFRKEGQNVTLSCEQNLNHDAMYWYRQDPGQGLRLIYYSQIVNDFQKGDIAEGYSVSREKKESFPLTVTSAQKNPTAFYLCASSLRGAARSGNTIYFGEGSWLTVV.